Listed here are 32 T cell receptor beta chains from one sample, sequenced in a study of blood T cell repertoires in COVID-19. Produced via immunoSEQ multiplex PCR; TCRdb's table is partial and in-frame only. The data show over 90,000 clones, about nine tenths seen once. The sequencing input was peripheral blood. The receptors come from a man in his forties or fifties with acute or convalescent COVID-19.

The rearrangement uses TRBV2 and TRBJ1-2, with 7 bases identical to TRBD1. This CDR3 spans 16 amino acids. The germline V gene has CDR1 SNHLY and CDR2 FYNNEI. The ends lost 5 bases at V and 2 bases at J; junction bases unmatched: 11. In DNA form, the CDR3 reads TGTGCCAGCAGTCTACCTCTACAGGGGACCAACTATGGCTACACCTTC. Its protein is CASSLPLQGTNYGYTF.

V gene TRBV30 combines with J gene TRBJ2-2, with D tentatively TRBD2 (6 bases). The germline CDR1 and CDR2 sequences are GTSNPN and SVGIG (reference sequence). This CDR3 region has 14 residues. Trimming stripped 4 bases from V and 4 bases from J, with 13 bases between. The CDR3 here is CAWTSQGGTGELFF. In nucleotides, the CDR3 is TGTGCCTGGACTTCCCAGGGAGGCACCGGGGAGCTGTTTTTT.

The chain links TRBV7-9 to TRBJ1-4; D remains ambiguous. Deletions cut 3 bases from V and 8 bases from J, with 10 bases between. Looked up from germline, CDR1 is SEHNR and CDR2 is FQNEAQ (reference sequence). The CDR3 loop spans 13 amino acids. In DNA form, the CDR3 reads TGTGCCAGCAGCTTGCCAGGAGGGGAAAAACTGTTTTTT. Its translation: CASSLPGGEKLFF.

The chain combines TRBV5-1 with TRBJ1-4; D gene unclear. Trimming took off 4 bases at V and 0 bases at J, with 13 bases between the two ends. CDR1 and CDR2 from the germline V gene are SGHRS and YFSETQ. The CDR3 contains 16 residues. The CDR3, as DNA: TGCGCCAGCAGCCGATTGCCACAGTCAACTAATGAAAAACTGTTTTTT. Translating it yields CASSRLPQSTNEKLFF.

In DNA, the CDR3 is TGTGCCAGCAGCGTCGAACCGGGGAGGGGCACTGAAGCTTTCTTT. The encoded protein is CASSVEPGRGTEAFF. The V gene is TRBV9, the J gene TRBJ1-1, with D tentatively TRBD1 (5 bases). Per the germline V gene, CDR1 is SGDLS and CDR2 is YYNGEE. V was trimmed by 2 bases and J by 4 bases, leaving 15 bases between them. CDR3 length: 15 amino acids.

The chain is built from TRBV4-1 and TRBJ2-7, with 8 bases fitting TRBD2. CDR3 length equals 16 residues. Germline-derived CDR1 and CDR2 are MGHRA and YSYEKL. V shed 2 bases and J 2 bases; nucleotides not matched to a gene: 8. This chain's CDR3 is CASSQRFLAGTYEQYF. In DNA form, the CDR3 reads TGCGCCAGCAGCCAACGGTTTTTAGCGGGGACCTACGAGCAGTACTTC.

The genes are TRBV3-1 (or the pseudogene TRBV3-2) and TRBJ1-2; D gene ambiguous. The CDR3 is made up of 14 amino acids. Germline V lookup: CDR1 LGHDT, CDR2 YNNKEL (reference sequence). V dropped 3 bases and J dropped 6 bases, with 14 bases sitting between them. The CDR3 DNA reads TGTGCCAGCAGCCAGACGACGCGGCCACATGGCTACACCTTC. Encoded protein: CASSQTTRPHGYTF.

The chain uses TRBV25-1 and TRBJ2-7, with TRBD2 matching 7 bases. The length of the CDR3 is 15 residues. Germline-derived CDR1 and CDR2 are MGHDK and SYGVNS. The ends lost 1 base at V and 2 bases at J; junction bases unmatched: 5. The CDR3, as DNA: TGTGCCAGCAGTGAATGGTCGGGAGGAACCTACGAGCAGTACTTC. This sequence encodes CASSEWSGGTYEQYF.

V gene TRBV7-2 combines with J gene TRBJ1-2; maybe TRBD1 (5 bases). Germline values: CDR1 SGHTA, CDR2 FQGNSA. V dropped 1 base and J dropped 11 bases, with 23 bases sitting between them. CDR3 length: 16 residues. The CDR3 spells CASSLEGGTKGEGYTF. DNA for the CDR3: TGTGCCAGCAGCTTAGAGGGTGGGACTAAGGGAGAAGGGTACACCTTC.

This chain links TRBV15 with TRBJ2-7; 11 positions match TRBD1. Trimming cost V 1 base and J 5 bases; bases outside gene matches: 7. Germline V lookup: CDR1 LNHNV, CDR2 YYDKDF (reference sequence). The CDR3 has 16 residues. The CDR3 DNA reads as TGTGCCACCAGCAGAGTTCGGGGACAGGGGGGCGACGAGCAGTACTTC. As protein: CATSRVRGQGGDEQYF. Full variable domain (rest looked up from reference TRBV15 and TRBJ2-7): DAMVIQNPRYQVTQFGKPVTLSCSQTLNHNVMYWYQQKSSQAPKLLFHYYDKDFNNEADTPDNFQSRRPNTSFCFLDIRSPGLGDTAMYLCATSRVRGQGGDEQYFGPGTRLTVT.

This clone has only a few counts. V is TRBV6-5 and J is TRBJ2-4, with D perhaps TRBD2 (5 bases). Trimming removed 8 bases at V and 7 bases at J, with 12 bases between. Germline V gene lookup returns CDR1 MNHEY and CDR2 SVGAGI. The CDR3 runs 12 residues. CDR3 DNA sequence: TGTGCCAGCGGGAGTCGAGGGAACATTCAGTACTTC. It specifies CASGSRGNIQYF.

The rearrangement links TRBV6-6 to TRBJ1-1, with D possibly matching TRBD1 (6 bases). Germline V gives CDR1 MNHNY, CDR2 SVGAGI (reference sequence). V dropped 6 bases and J dropped 0 bases, with 11 bases sitting between them. The CDR3 sequence is 14 residues long. DNA for the CDR3: TGTGCCAGCAGCGCCGGACAGATGAACACTGAAGCTTTCTTT. Its protein is CASSAGQMNTEAFF.

The genes are TRBV5-6 and TRBJ1-5; 10 positions agree with TRBD1. The CDR3 length is 15 residues. CDR1 is SGHDT, CDR2 YYEEEE, per germline. The J segment lost 7 bases and the V segment lost 5 bases, leaving 9 bases of the junction unmatched. The DNA of the CDR3 is TGTGCCAGCAGTACCCGCCGGGACAGGGGCCAGCCCCAGCATTTT. Translating it yields CASSTRRDRGQPQHF.

The chain combines TRBV5-1 with TRBJ2-7, with 9 nucleotides matching TRBD2. CDR1 SGHRS and CDR2 YFSETQ come from the germline V gene. The CDR3 spans 15 residues. V trimming: 4 bases; J trimming: 4 bases; junction bases outside the gene matches: 9. CDR3 sequence (DNA): TGCGCCAGCAGCCTCGGTCTAGCGGGATCGTACGAGCAGTACTTC. The encoded protein is CASSLGLAGSYEQYF.

CDR3 in DNA: TGTGCCAGCTCACCACTAAGCAGGACAGGAGAGACCCAGTACTTC. This translates into CASSPLSRTGETQYF. This sequence joins TRBV18 and TRBJ2-5; 7 nucleotides line up with TRBD1. Losses at the gene ends were 1 base for V and 4 bases for J; bases not matched to a gene: 6. This CDR3 has 15 residues. CDR1 is KGHSH and CDR2 is LQKENI in the germline V gene.

The chain links TRBV14 to TRBJ2-7; 8 nucleotides match TRBD2. The CDR3 length is 16 residues. Germline V CDR1 and CDR2: SGHDN, FVKESK. Unmatched junction bases numbered 11, after V lost 1 base and J lost 6 bases. The CDR3 is CASSQVRTGGRREQYF. Written as DNA, the CDR3 is TGTGCCAGCAGCCAAGTACGTACAGGCGGGAGGCGCGAGCAGTACTTC.

The J gene is TRBJ1-5, the V gene TRBV6-5; 9 bases fit TRBD1. With V trimmed by 6 bases and J by 6 bases, 6 bases remained unmatched. The CDR3 contains 14 residues. Germline CDR1 MNHEY, CDR2 SVGAGI. CDR3 bases: TGTGCCAGCAGACCCGGGACAGGGAGTCAGCCCCAGCATTTT. Its protein product is CASRPGTGSQPQHF.

The chain employs TRBV10-3 and TRBJ2-7, with TRBD2 matching 12 bases. This CDR3 spans 14 amino acids. Germline loops: CDR1 ENHRY, CDR2 SYGVKD. V shed 5 bases and J 7 bases; nucleotides not matched to a gene: 6. The CDR3 coding sequence is TGTGCCATCAGTCGACTAGCGGGAGTGGGGGAGCAGTACTTC. This gives the protein CAISRLAGVGEQYF.

This clone was seen a single time. The chain combines TRBV27 with TRBJ2-5; perhaps TRBD1 as D (6 bases). Per germline, CDR1 MNHEY and CDR2 SMNVEV (reference sequence). This CDR3 is 13 amino acids long. V gave up 2 bases and J gave up 4 bases, with 8 bases separating them. The chain's CDR3 is CASSLRRGETQYF. The CDR3 nucleotides are TGTGCCAGCAGTTTACGCAGGGGAGAGACCCAGTACTTC.

The genes are TRBV24-1 and TRBJ1-2, with D possibly TRBD1 on 6 matching bases. The CDR3 is made up of 14 amino acids. The germline gives CDR1 KGHDR, CDR2 SFDVKD. V was shortened by 4 bases and J by 1 base, with 9 bases between the two germline ends. The CDR3 sequence: CATSDRTVNYGYTF. The CDR3 region has the DNA TGTGCCACCAGTGACCGGACAGTTAACTATGGCTACACCTTC.

The chain uses TRBV4-3 and TRBJ2-1; D is unclear. The CDR3 runs to 15 residues. CDR1 is LGHNA and CDR2 is YSLEER in the germline V gene. V was cut by 1 base and J by 1 base, with 8 bases left in between. DNA of the CDR3: TGCGCCAGCAGCCAAGTTAGTGAGTCCTACAATGAGCAGTTCTTC. Translating it yields CASSQVSESYNEQFF.

The rearrangement uses TRBV6-2 or TRBV6-3 and TRBJ2-7, with 9 bases lining up with TRBD2. J was trimmed by 0 bases and V by 4 bases; bases with no gene match: 13. The CDR3 length is 18 residues. CDR1 MNHEY and CDR2 SVGEGT come from the germline V gene. CDR3 DNA sequence: TGTGCCAGCAGTTCGACCGGGACTAGCTATTATAGCTCCTACGAGCAGTACTTC. This sequence encodes CASSSTGTSYYSSYEQYF.

The chain has TRBV5-1 and TRBJ2-7; 14 bases are shared with TRBD2. The CDR3 extends over 16 amino acids. V trimming: 3 bases; J trimming: 5 bases; junction bases outside the gene matches: 7. From germline, CDR1 is SGHRS and CDR2 YFSETQ. The CDR3 region is CASSSARLAGGDEQYF. DNA of the CDR3: TGCGCCAGCAGCTCCGCCCGACTAGCGGGAGGGGACGAGCAGTACTTC.

The chain recombines TRBV5-1 with TRBJ2-2, with 13 bases matching TRBD2. The CDR3 totals 18 residues. Germline-derived CDR1 and CDR2 are SGHRS and YFSETQ. V was pared by 1 base and J by 5 bases, with 8 bases of the junction left unmatched. The CDR3: CASSLWTSGSPGTGELFF. CDR3 DNA sequence: TGCGCCAGCAGCTTGTGGACTAGCGGGAGCCCCGGGACCGGGGAGCTGTTTTTT.

The CDR3 loop is CASSLSQSYGYTF. The CDR3 DNA reads as TGTGCCAGCAGCTTATCCCAGTCCTATGGCTACACCTTC. The chain couples TRBV7-2 to TRBJ1-2; D call uncertain. In germline, CDR1 is SGHTA, CDR2 FQGNSA. CDR3 size: 13 residues. Trimming pared 2 bases from V and 4 bases from J, leaving 8 bases between.

V gene TRBV19 combines with J gene TRBJ2-3; TRBD1 might be the D (5 bases). V lost 8 bases and J 0 bases, leaving 12 bases between the germline ends. CDR1 is LNHDA, CDR2 SQIVND, per germline (reference sequence). This CDR3 is 14 amino acids long. Here the CDR3 reads CASREAGSTDTQYF. CDR3 in DNA: TGTGCCAGTCGCGAGGCAGGGAGCACAGATACGCAGTATTTT. The full variable domain, with the rest looked up from reference TRBV19 and TRBJ2-3, is DGGITQSPKYLFRKEGQNVTLSCEQNLNHDAMYWYRQDPGQGLRLIYYSQIVNDFQKGDIAEGYSVSREKKESFPLTVTSAQKNPTAFYLCASREAGSTDTQYFGPGTRLTVL.

DNA of the CDR3: TGTGCCAGCAGCCCCCCAGGGAGGGGCTCCAAAAACATTCAGTACTTC. It translates to CASSPPGRGSKNIQYF. V is TRBV13 and J is TRBJ2-4; 7 bases fit TRBD2. Germline V gene lookup returns CDR1 PRHDT and CDR2 FYEKMQ (reference sequence). The J segment lost 2 bases and the V segment lost 5 bases, leaving 9 bases of the junction unmatched. This CDR3 region has 16 residues.

The genes are TRBV2 and TRBJ1-2, with D possibly TRBD1 on 5 matching bases. The CDR3 is made up of 13 amino acids. V gave up 6 bases and J gave up 0 bases, with 8 bases separating them. Germline loops: CDR1 SNHLY, CDR2 FYNNEI. CDR3 loop: CASRGGSNYGYTF. The CDR3 coding sequence is TGTGCCAGCAGGGGGGGTTCTAACTATGGCTACACCTTC.

The rearrangement uses TRBV14 and TRBJ1-2; D is unclear. This CDR3 region has 14 residues. Germline CDR1 SGHDN, CDR2 FVKESK. V was cut by 5 bases and J by 3 bases, with 13 bases left in between. CDR3 nucleotide sequence: TGTGCCAGCAGCTTCGGGTTCTCCTACTATGGCTACACCTTC. This sequence encodes CASSFGFSYYGYTF.

This clone appeared once. The chain combines TRBV28 with TRBJ2-7, with D tentatively TRBD1 (6 bases). The V and J ends lost 5 bases and 3 bases respectively, with 14 bases between them. This CDR3 is built from 14 residues. Germline CDR1 and CDR2: MDHEN and SYDVKM. CDR3 in amino acids: CASSPRDTRYEQYF. The DNA of the CDR3 is TGTGCCAGCAGTCCCCGGGACACCCGCTACGAGCAGTACTTC.

V and J are TRBV10-3 and TRBJ2-7; 7 nucleotides agree with TRBD1. The CDR3 sequence is 12 residues long. With V trimmed by 8 bases and J by 0 bases, 1 base remained unmatched. CDR1 and CDR2 (germline): ENHRY, SYGVKD. The CDR3 protein is CAIGQVSYEQYF. As DNA, the CDR3 is TGTGCCATCGGACAGGTCTCCTACGAGCAGTACTTC.

The chain employs TRBV12-3 or TRBV12-4 and TRBJ1-5; no clear D gene. The CDR3 length is 13 residues. V dropped 5 bases and J dropped 3 bases, with 8 bases sitting between them. CDR3 in amino acids: CASSPVSNQPQHF. The CDR3 DNA sequence: TGTGCCAGCAGTCCAGTTTCCAATCAGCCCCAGCATTTT.